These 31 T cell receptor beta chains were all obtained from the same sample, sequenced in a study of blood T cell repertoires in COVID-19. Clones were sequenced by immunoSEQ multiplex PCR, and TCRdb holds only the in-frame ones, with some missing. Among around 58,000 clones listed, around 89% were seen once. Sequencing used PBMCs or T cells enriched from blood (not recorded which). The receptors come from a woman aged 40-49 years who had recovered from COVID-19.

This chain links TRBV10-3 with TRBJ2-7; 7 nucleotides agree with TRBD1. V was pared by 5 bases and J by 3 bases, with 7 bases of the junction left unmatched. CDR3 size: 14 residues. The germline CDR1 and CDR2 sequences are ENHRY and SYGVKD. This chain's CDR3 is CAISIQGPGYEQYF. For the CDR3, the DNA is TGTGCCATCAGTATACAGGGGCCTGGCTACGAGCAGTACTTC.

This CDR3 is CASSLQDGYGYTF. In DNA, the CDR3 is TGTGCCAGCAGCTTACAGGACGGTTATGGCTACACCTTC. The V and J genes are TRBV6-6 and TRBJ1-2; D is perhaps TRBD1 (5 bases). V dropped 6 bases and J dropped 5 bases, with 13 bases sitting between them. Germline CDR1 reads MNHNY; CDR2 reads SVGAGI (reference sequence). This CDR3 has 13 residues.

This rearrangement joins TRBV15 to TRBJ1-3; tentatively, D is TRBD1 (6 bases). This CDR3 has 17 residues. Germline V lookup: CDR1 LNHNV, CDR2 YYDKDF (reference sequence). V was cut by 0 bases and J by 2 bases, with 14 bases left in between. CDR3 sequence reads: CATSRDPAGVAGNTIYF. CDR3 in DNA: TGTGCCACCAGCAGAGACCCCGCAGGGGTTGCTGGAAACACCATATATTTT.

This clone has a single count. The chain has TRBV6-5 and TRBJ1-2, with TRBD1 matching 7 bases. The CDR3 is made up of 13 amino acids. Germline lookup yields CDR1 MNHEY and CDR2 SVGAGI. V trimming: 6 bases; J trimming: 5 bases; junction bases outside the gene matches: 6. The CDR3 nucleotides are TGTGCCAGCAGACCTACAGGGGCTTATGGCTACACCTTC. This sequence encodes CASRPTGAYGYTF.

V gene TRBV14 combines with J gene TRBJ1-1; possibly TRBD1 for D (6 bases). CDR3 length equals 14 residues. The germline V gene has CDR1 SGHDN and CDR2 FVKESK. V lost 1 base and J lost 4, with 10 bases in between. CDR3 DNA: TGTGCCAGCAGCCAAGTTCTGGGGGCCACTGAAGCTTTCTTT. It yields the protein CASSQVLGATEAFF.

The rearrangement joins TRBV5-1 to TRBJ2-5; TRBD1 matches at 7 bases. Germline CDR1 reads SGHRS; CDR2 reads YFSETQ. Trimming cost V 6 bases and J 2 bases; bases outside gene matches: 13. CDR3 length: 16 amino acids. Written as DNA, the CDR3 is TGCGCCAGCACCGAAGACCTCTGGACAGGTCAAGAGACCCAGTACTTC. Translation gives CASTEDLWTGQETQYF. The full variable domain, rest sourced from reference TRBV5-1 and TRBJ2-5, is KAGVTQTPRYLIKTRGQQVTLSCSPISGHRSVSWYQQTPGQGLQFLFEYFSETQRNKGNFPGRFSGRQFSNSRSEMNVSTLELGDSALYLCASTEDLWTGQETQYFGPGTRLLVL.

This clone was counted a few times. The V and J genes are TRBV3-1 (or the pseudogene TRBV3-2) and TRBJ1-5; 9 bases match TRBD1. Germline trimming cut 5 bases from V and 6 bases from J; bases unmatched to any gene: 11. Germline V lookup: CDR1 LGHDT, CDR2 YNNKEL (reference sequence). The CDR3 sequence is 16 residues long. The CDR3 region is CASSAAGTGSSQPQHF. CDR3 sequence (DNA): TGTGCCAGCAGCGCAGCCGGGACAGGGAGTAGTCAGCCCCAGCATTTT.

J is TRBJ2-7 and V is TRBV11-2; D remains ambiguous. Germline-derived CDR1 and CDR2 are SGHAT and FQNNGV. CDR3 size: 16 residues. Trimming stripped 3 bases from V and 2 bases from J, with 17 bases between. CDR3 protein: CASSFSLSAGAYEQYF. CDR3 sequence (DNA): TGTGCCAGCAGCTTTTCCCTCTCGGCCGGAGCCTACGAGCAGTACTTC.

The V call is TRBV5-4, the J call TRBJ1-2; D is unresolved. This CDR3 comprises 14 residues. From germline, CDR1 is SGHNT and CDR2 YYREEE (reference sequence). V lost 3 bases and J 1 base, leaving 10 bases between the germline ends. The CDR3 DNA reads TGTGCCAGCAGCTCGCTTGAGGTTAACTATGGCTACACCTTC. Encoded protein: CASSSLEVNYGYTF.

DNA of the CDR3: TGTGCCAGCAGCAGGAGACTAGCGGGGGGGTACAATGAGCAGTTCTTC. It is translated as CASSRRLAGGYNEQFF. V usage is TRBV27 and J usage is TRBJ2-1; 14 positions match TRBD2. Germline-derived CDR1 and CDR2 are MNHEY and SMNVEV (reference sequence). Losses at the gene ends were 6 bases for V and 4 bases for J; bases not matched to a gene: 5. There are 16 residues in the CDR3.

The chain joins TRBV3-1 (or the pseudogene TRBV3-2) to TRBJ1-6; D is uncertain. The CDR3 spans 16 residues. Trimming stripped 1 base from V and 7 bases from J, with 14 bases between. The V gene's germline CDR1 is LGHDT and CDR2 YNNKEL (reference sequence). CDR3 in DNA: TGTGCCAGCAGCCAAGGAGGGCGGGGTGGGAATTCACCCCTCCACTTT. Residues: CASSQGGRGGNSPLHF.

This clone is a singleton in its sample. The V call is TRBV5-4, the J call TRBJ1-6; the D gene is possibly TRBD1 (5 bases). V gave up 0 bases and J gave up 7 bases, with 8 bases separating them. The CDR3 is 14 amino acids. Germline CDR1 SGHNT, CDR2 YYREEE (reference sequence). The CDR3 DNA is TGTGCCAGCAGCTTGGACAGGTTAAATTCACCCCTCCACTTT. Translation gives CASSLDRLNSPLHF. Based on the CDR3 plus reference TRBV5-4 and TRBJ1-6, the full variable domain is ETGVTQSPTHLIKTRGQQVTLRCSSQSGHNTVSWYQQALGQGPQFIFQYYREEENGRGNFPPRFSGLQFPNYSSELNVNALELDDSALYLCASSLDRLNSPLHFGNGTRLTVT.

The CDR3 bases are TGTGCCACCAGCAGTGTCAGAGCGTCCGCGGAGGCTTTCTTT. This gives the protein CATSSVRASAEAFF. The chain combines TRBV15 with TRBJ1-1; no firm D call. Germline CDR1 reads LNHNV; CDR2 reads YYDKDF (reference sequence). This CDR3 region has 14 residues. V was pared by 3 bases and J by 11 bases, with 19 bases between.

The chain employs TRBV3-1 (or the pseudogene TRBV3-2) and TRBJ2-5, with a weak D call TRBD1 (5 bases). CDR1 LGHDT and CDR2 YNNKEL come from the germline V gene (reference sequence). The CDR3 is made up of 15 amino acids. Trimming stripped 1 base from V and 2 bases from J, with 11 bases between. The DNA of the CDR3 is TGTGCCAGCAGCCAAGTCATCCAGGGTCAAGAGACCCAGTACTTC. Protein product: CASSQVIQGQETQYF.

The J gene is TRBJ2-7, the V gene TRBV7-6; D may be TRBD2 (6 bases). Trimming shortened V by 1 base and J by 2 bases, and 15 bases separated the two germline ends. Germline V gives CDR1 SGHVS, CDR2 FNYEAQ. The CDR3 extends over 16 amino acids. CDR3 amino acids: CASSLVTGEGAYEQYF. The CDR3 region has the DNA TGTGCCAGCAGCTTAGTCACGGGGGAAGGAGCCTACGAGCAGTACTTC.

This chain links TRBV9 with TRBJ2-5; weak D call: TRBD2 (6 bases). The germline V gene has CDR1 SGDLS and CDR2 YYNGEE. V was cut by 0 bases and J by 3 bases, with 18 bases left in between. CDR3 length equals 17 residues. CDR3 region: CASSVGLGREVEETQYF. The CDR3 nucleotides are TGTGCCAGCAGCGTAGGATTAGGCAGGGAGGTAGAAGAGACCCAGTACTTC.

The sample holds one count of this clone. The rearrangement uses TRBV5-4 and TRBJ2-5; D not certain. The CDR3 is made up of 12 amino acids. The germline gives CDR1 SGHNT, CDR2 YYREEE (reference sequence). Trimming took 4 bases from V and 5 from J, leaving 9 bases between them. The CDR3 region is CASSPRGETQYF. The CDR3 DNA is TGTGCCAGCAGCCCCAGAGGCGAGACCCAGTACTTC.

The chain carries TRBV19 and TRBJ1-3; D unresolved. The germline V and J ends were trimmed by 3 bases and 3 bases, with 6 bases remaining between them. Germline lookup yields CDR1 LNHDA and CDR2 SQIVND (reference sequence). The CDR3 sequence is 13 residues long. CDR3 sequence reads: CASSMSDGNTIYF. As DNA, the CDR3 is TGTGCCAGTAGTATGAGTGATGGAAACACCATATATTTT.

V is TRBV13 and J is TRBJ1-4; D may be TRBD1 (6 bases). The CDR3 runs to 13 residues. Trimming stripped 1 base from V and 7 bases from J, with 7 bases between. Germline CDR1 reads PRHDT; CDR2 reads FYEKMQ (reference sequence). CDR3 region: CASSLDRAEKLFF. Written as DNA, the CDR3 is TGTGCCAGCAGCTTAGACAGGGCTGAAAAACTGTTTTTT.

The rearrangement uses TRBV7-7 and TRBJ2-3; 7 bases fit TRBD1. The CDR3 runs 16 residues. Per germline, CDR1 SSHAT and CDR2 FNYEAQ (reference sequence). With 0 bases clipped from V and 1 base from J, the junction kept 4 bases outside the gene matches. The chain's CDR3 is CASSLAGGGGTDTQYF. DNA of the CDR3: TGTGCCAGCAGCTTAGCAGGGGGCGGTGGCACAGATACGCAGTATTTT.

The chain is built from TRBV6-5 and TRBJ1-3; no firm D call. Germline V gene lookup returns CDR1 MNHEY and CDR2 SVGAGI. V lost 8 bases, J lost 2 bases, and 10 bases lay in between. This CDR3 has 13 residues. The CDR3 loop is CASPGIAGNTIYF. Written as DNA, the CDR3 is TGTGCCAGCCCAGGAATTGCTGGAAACACCATATATTTT.

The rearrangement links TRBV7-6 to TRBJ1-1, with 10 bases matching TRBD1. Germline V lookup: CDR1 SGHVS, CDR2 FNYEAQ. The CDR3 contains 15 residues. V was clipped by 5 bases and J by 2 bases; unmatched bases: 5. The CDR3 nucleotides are TGTGCCAGCAGCACCAGACAGGGGGCAAACACTGAAGCTTTCTTT. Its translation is CASSTRQGANTEAFF.

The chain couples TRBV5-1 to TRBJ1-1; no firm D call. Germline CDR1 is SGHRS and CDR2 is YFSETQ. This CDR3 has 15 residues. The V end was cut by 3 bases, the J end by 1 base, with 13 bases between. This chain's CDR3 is CASSSEPRGNTEAFF. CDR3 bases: TGCGCCAGCAGCTCTGAGCCCCGGGGGAACACTGAAGCTTTCTTT.

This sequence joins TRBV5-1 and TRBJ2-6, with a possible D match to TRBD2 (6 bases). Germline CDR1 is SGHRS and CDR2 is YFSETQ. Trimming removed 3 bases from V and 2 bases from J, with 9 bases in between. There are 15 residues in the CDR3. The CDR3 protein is CASSSGGTGANVLTF. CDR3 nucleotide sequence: TGCGCCAGCAGCTCCGGAGGGACTGGGGCCAACGTCCTGACTTTC.

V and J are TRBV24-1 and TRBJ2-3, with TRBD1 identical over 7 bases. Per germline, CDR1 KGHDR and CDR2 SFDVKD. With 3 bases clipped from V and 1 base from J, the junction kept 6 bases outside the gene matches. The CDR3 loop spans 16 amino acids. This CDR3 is CATSDRQGVGTDTQYF. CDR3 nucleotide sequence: TGTGCCACCAGTGATAGACAGGGAGTGGGCACAGATACGCAGTATTTT.

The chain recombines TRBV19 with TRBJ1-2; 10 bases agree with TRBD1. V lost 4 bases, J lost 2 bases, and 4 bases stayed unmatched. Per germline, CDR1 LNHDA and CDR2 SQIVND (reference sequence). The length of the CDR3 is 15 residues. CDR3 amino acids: CASSRPGQGNYGYTF. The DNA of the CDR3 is TGTGCCAGTAGTAGGCCGGGACAGGGGAACTATGGCTACACCTTC.

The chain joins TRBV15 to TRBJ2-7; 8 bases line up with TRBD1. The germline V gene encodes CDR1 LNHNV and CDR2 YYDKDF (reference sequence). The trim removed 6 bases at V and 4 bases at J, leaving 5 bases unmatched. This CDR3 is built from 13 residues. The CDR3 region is CATSGDRSYEQYF. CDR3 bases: TGTGCCACCAGTGGGGACAGGTCGTACGAGCAGTACTTC.

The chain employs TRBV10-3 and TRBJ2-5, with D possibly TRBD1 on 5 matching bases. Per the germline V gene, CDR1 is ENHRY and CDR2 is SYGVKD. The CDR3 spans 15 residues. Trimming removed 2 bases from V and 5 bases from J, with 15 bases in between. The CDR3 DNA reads TGTGCCATCAGTGAGGGGGCAGCGCCGTGGGAGACCCAGTACTTC. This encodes CAISEGAAPWETQYF.

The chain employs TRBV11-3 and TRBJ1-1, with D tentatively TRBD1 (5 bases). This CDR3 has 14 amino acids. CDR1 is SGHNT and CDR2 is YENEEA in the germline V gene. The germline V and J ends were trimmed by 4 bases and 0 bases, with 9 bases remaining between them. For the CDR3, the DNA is TGTGCCAGCAGCTGGGGGGGTATGAACACTGAAGCTTTCTTT. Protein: CASSWGGMNTEAFF. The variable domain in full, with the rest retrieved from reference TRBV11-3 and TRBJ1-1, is EAGVVQSPRYKIIEKKQPVAFWCNPISGHNTLYWYLQNLGQGPELLIRYENEEAVDDSQLPKDRFSAERLKGVDSTLKIQPAELGDSAVYLCASSWGGMNTEAFFGQGTRLTVV.

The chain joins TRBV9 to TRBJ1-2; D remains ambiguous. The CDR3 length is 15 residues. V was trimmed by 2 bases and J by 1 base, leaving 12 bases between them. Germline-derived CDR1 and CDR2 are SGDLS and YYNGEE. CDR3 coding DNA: TGTGCCAGCAGCGTCCAGACACGATTTAACTATGGCTACACCTTC. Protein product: CASSVQTRFNYGYTF.

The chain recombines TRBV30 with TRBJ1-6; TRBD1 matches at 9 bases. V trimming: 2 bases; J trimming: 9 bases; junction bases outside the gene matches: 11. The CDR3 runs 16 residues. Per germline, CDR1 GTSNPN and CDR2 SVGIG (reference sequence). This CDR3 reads CAWSRDSGTGCSPLHF. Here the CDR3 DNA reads TGTGCCTGGAGTAGGGACTCCGGGACAGGGTGTTCACCCCTCCACTTT.